This note documents a single T cell receptor beta chain sequence. Its antigen is unidentified. Assay: immunoSEQ multiplex PCR; the TCRdb copy retains only in-frame clones and omits some. The data hold around 130,000 clones, with more than 70% observed a single time. Germline V gives CDR1 SGHNT, CDR2 YYREEE (reference sequence). This CDR3 is 15 amino acids long. V was clipped by 0 bases and J by 1 base, with 11 bases between them. This sample was included in a study of radiation and T cells in renal cell carcinoma. The time point: blood 2 weeks post-SBRT. The treatment denotes: 15 Gy SBRT to primary tumor, nephrectomy 4 weeks later. Clear cell pathology was present in this patient's renal cell carcinoma. Overall study findings and caveats: Top tumor clonotypes rose in blood 2 weeks post-radiation, then contracted.

The input for sequencing was blood, taken from a patient whose treatment included radiotherapy and nephrectomy. The chain has TRBV5-4 and TRBJ2-7; D gene ambiguous. This receptor was identified in a woman between 65 and 79 years old with renal cell carcinoma. This CDR3 is CASSLAGTASYEQYF. As DNA, the CDR3 is TGTGCCAGCAGCTTGGCCGGAACAGCTTCCTACGAGCAGTACTTC.